The clone carrying this T cell receptor beta chain was seen only a few times. Its antigen is undetermined. This sample stems from a study of response to subunit inactivated influenza vaccine. Study-wide results and caveats: Each seasonal flu vaccination may recruit only limited new T cells, authors suggested.

TCRdb processed the RT-PCR reads anew with MiXCR; each CDR3 protein has one entry. The data hold about 570,000 distinct CDR3 sequences, with approximately 12% observed a single time. Specimen: PBMCs from blood, collected on the day of vaccination. The clonotype was recovered from a man aged 50 to 60 who received an inactivated influenza vaccine.

The CDR3 coding sequence is TGTGCCAGCAGCATACGGACTAGCGGGGGGGCCGTGGATGAGCAGTTCTTC. Its translation is CASSIRTSGGAVDEQFF. J is TRBJ2-1 and V is TRBV9, with TRBD2 matching 15 bases. The CDR3 covers 17 residues. V was pared by 4 bases and J by 8 bases, with 10 bases of the junction left unmatched. CDR1 SGDLS and CDR2 YYNGEE come from the germline V gene.